This T cell receptor beta chain was obtained from a study of CD8 T cells in Susac syndrome. Roughly 0.45 to 1 ug RNA was reverse transcribed with random hexamers. A single record per CDR3 protein comes from TCRdb applying MiXCR to the immunoSEQ multiplex PCR reads. This sample has roughly 130,000 distinct CDR3 sequences, with 90% to 95% found just once. Between the trimmed V and J ends, which lost 6 bases and 12 bases, there was a span of 18 bases. CDR1 and CDR2 (germline): SGHTA, FQGNSA. The CDR3 extends over 13 amino acids. Sequenced: CD4+ T cells from PBMCs. The rearrangement uses TRBV7-2 and TRBJ2-1, with TRBD2 as a possible D gene (5 bases). This clonotype was sampled from a human donor in good health. In nucleotides, the CDR3 is TGTGCCAGCAGACCGGCGGGTCCGGTTGGGCAGTTCTTC. As protein: CASRPAGPVGQFF.